This T cell receptor (beta chain) was captured by sequencing in a study of blood T cells in healthy people across ages. The CDR3 contains 14 residues. Germline CDR1 SGHVS, CDR2 FQNEAQ. Together with a sample-barcoded 5' primer, a J-beta primer mix was included in a second PCR lasting roughly 7 to 11 cycles. One entry per CDR3 protein results from TCRdb running MiXCR on the 5' RACE reads. In the table there are approximately 780,000 distinct CDR3 sequences, 20% to 30% of which are singletons. Concerning this clonotype itself: At one boundary the junction diverges from the germline segment, which might be a read error.

PBMCs, at least 6.5 million per sample, were isolated. The sample was also linked to a second study, of T cells of mothers and their children.

This sequence originates from a boy younger than 18 in good health. The V gene is TRBV7-8, the J gene TRBJ1-3, with D unclear. Material: blood. In DNA form, the CDR3 reads TGTACCAGCGGCTCGGGAAACTCTGGAAACACCATATATTTT. It is translated as CTSGSGNSGNTIYF.